This TCR beta chain is from a study of T cell responses to AZD1222 COVID-19 vaccine (dated by TCRdb to the early 2020s). Regarding the complete study: AZD1222 recipients with second doses at about 4 weeks or about 12 weeks were pooled, because spike-specific TCR depth and breadth did not differ between schedules. A total of 240 or so trial participants underwent TCR sequencing, of whom about 200 had received two doses of AZD1222 and roughly 26 had received two doses of the MenACWY control vaccine. Enrollment into the trials was organized by age into subgroups of 18-55, 56-69 and 70-plus years, and those subgroups contained 148, 28 and 57 TCR-sequenced participants, respectively. General study outcomes and caveats: Spike-specific TCR breadth and depth rose significantly after two AZD1222 doses compared with day 0 and with MenACWY recipients. Conclusions about previously exposed vaccinees are limited because only five or six AZD1222 recipients were SARS-CoV-2 seropositive at baseline. Participants were mostly white British and included more females than males, and it was suggested by the authors that clonal diversity may have been underestimated. Epitopes outside the regions mutated in the B.1.351 and B.1.1.7 variants were reportedly recognized by nearly half of the unique spike-specific TCRs. Vaccine-associated CD4 TCRs spanned the whole spike protein, with dominant responses in regions 160-218 and 743-854. The 56-69-year group was small, and its depth increase did not reach significance, likely because of low power. No day 14 peak-response samples were available, so repertoires were characterized only after the peak T cell response.

A word on this clone: Its antigen has not been determined. Base-call qualities are not available, and no considerably larger clone is one nucleotide away.

What this sample's time point label stands for: baseline before first vaccination. Samples from vaccinated people were obtained from the UK trials COV001 and COV002, which included a single-blind randomized controlled phase 2/3 trial of AZD1222 (ChAdOx1 nCoV-19) in healthy adults. For TCRbeta chain sequencing, PBMC samples were collected from trial participants at day 0 and at day 28 after the second dose. From the cysteine through the phenylalanine, the CDR3 covers 18 amino acids. CDR3 DNA is the only sequence kept; it has 54 bases, read in frame from the first base. Per the germline V gene, SGHVS is the CDR1 and FQNEAQ is the CDR2. From V the trimming removes 0 bases and from J it removes 2 bases, while the gene matches leave 8 bases of the junction unaccounted for. The CDR3 regions of human TCRbeta chains were subjected to immunosequencing. As for the authors' bioinformatics: TCRs in the repertoires were matched against a reference library of SARS-CoV-2-specific TCRs that had been generated with the MIRA antigen-specificity platform. Breadth was defined as the fraction of unique TCRs that were SARS-CoV-2-associated, and depth was defined as the fraction of total T cells that were SARS-CoV-2-associated. Using the MIRA data, each spike-specific TCR was mapped to the spike region that the TCR reacts to and placed in a CD4 or CD8 class. Log10-transformed breadth and depth values were compared by one-way ANOVA with Sidak's multiple comparisons tests. The table comes from immuneACCESS by way of TCRdb, which keeps in-frame sequences with V and J called. Part of the clones is missing from these tables; in studies checked, under half for an unresolved V gene and the rest for unknown reasons. V, J and clone size were drawn from that table, and D and trimming were deduced from the DNA. The sample yields about 160,000 clones; approximately 90% were counted once. 1.5% of the sample lies in the top ten.

This receptor was obtained from an adult in good health. Material: peripheral blood, obtained on day 0 of AZD1222 vaccination. The chain is made from TRBV7-8 and TRBJ2-3; 10 nucleotides in the junction match TRBD1. The sequence in DNA is TGTGCCAGCAGCTTAGCGGGCTGGGGACAGGGGACCACAGATACGCAGTATTTT. This is translated as CASSLAGWGQGTTDTQYF.